The 20 T cell receptor beta chains given below trace back to one sample, sequenced in a study of blood T cells in healthy people across ages. A second roughly 6 to 11 cycle PCR used barcoded and J-beta primers. TCRdb processed the 5' RACE reads anew with MiXCR; each CDR3 protein has one entry. The sample has under 1,100,000 distinct CDR3 sequences; about 23% are singletons. This sample also belongs to another study, concerning T cells of mothers and their children.

Source material: blood. The receptors stem from a girl aged 2 to 10 in good health.

This clonotype was picked up many times. The chain has TRBV7-9 and TRBJ2-5; D remains unclear. The CDR3 length is 13 residues. Germline values: CDR1 SEHNR, CDR2 FQNEAQ (reference sequence). Deletions cut 5 bases from V and 1 base from J, with 8 bases between. The CDR3 reads CASSGDIQETQYF. CDR3 nucleotide sequence: TGTGCCAGCAGCGGAGACATCCAAGAGACCCAGTACTTC.

This clonotype was recorded only once. The chain joins TRBV7-3 to TRBJ1-1; 8 positions agree with TRBD1. This CDR3 region has 15 residues. Germline CDR1 is SGHTA and CDR2 is FQGTGA. With V trimmed by 0 bases and J by 7 bases, 7 bases remained unmatched. The CDR3 region is CASSLTGMTGVEAFF. Written as DNA, the CDR3 is TGTGCCAGCAGCTTAACGGGCATGACAGGGGTTGAAGCTTTCTTT.

This rearrangement joins TRBV12-3 or TRBV12-4 to TRBJ2-2; TRBD2 matches at 10 bases. Unmatched junction bases numbered 4, after V lost 5 bases and J lost 4 bases. The CDR3 covers 15 residues. CDR3 in amino acids: CASSAGTSVTGELFF. The CDR3 coding sequence is TGTGCCAGCAGTGCCGGGACTAGCGTCACCGGGGAGCTGTTTTTT.

This chain connects TRBV21-1 to TRBJ2-5; the listed D gene, TRBD1, was not tested against the DNA. The end of the DNA fits TRBJ2-7 better, so the J call may be wrong. TRBV21-1 is termed a pseudogene. This CDR3 contains 16 residues. CDR3 in amino acids: CASSKLGADISYEQYF. DNA of the CDR3: TGTGCCAGCAGCAAGCTCGGGGCGGACATCTCCTACGAGCAGTACTTC.

This clonotype was picked up a small number of times. The J gene is TRBJ2-3, the V gene TRBV2, with 11 positions matching TRBD2. Germline CDR1 is SNHLY and CDR2 is FYNNEI. V lost 6 bases and J lost 6; bases outside the gene matches: 11. The CDR3 loop spans 16 amino acids. CDR3 sequence: CASRVTGLAAPDTQYF. In DNA, the CDR3 is TGTGCCAGCAGGGTTACGGGACTAGCGGCCCCCGATACGCAGTATTTT.

This clonotype appeared a few times. V is TRBV20-1 and J is TRBJ1-1, with a possible D match to TRBD1 (5 bases). Deletions cut 6 bases from V and 4 bases from J, with 15 bases between. CDR3 length equals 13 residues. The V gene's germline CDR1 is DFQATT and CDR2 SNEGSKA (reference sequence). CDR3 in DNA: TGCAGTGCCGACCCCGGGACTTCCACTGAAGCTTTCTTT. Protein: CSADPGTSTEAFF.

The chain couples TRBV4-1 to TRBJ2-7, with D maybe TRBD2 (5 bases). The J call may be wrong; the DNA end is better matched by TRBJ2-1. The CDR3 runs to 15 residues. CDR1 MGHRA and CDR2 YSYEKL come from the germline V gene. The CDR3 sequence: CASSQESGLTLGQFF. CDR3 nucleotide sequence: TGCGCCAGCAGCCAAGAATCAGGACTGACCCTCGGGCAGTTCTTC.

This clonotype was counted a few times. The CDR3 DNA reads TGTGCCAGCAGTTTGACCTCTAGCGACTCCTACGAGCAGTACTTC. Its translation: CASSLTSSDSYEQYF. J is TRBJ2-1 and V is TRBV27, with D tentatively TRBD2 (6 bases). Gene TRBJ2-7 matches the end of the DNA better, so the J call may be wrong. CDR1 and CDR2 (germline): MNHEY, SMNVEV (reference sequence). The CDR3 is 15 residues long.

Notes on this clonotype: Germline and junction disagree at one end, which may indicate a read error. V usage is TRBV29-1 and J usage is TRBJ2-1; weak D call: TRBD2 (6 bases). The length of the CDR3 is 15 residues. The germline gives CDR1 SQVTM, CDR2 ANQGSEA. Here the CDR3 DNA reads TGCAGCGAAATGGTAGTCGGGAGAGGCTACAATGAACAGTTCTTC. This sequence encodes CSEMVVGRGYNEQFF.

This clonotype was recorded at least ten times. V usage is TRBV6-4 and J usage is TRBJ1-2; 12 positions agree with TRBD1. V dropped 3 bases and J dropped 6; count of bases not matched to a gene: 11. The CDR3 loop spans 17 amino acids. CDR1 MRHNA and CDR2 SNTAGT come from the germline V gene. The CDR3 DNA sequence: TGTGCCAGCAGTGAGTTAAGGGACAGGGGGCCGATGGATGGCTACACCTTC. Translating it yields CASSELRDRGPMDGYTF.

V is TRBV29-1 and J is TRBJ2-3; 8 positions match TRBD1. The CDR3 consists of 15 residues. The V gene's germline CDR1 is SQVTM and CDR2 ANQGSEA. V was clipped by 7 bases and J by 1 base; unmatched bases: 10. The CDR3 nucleotides read TGCAGCGCCCTGCAGGGGGCATTGGGCACAGATACGCAGTATTTT. This gives the protein CSALQGALGTDTQYF.

This chain connects TRBV9 to TRBJ1-2; a weak D match, TRBD1 (5 bases). The CDR3 extends over 13 amino acids. The germline CDR1 and CDR2 sequences are SGDLS and YYNGEE. V dropped 5 bases and J dropped 8 bases, with 16 bases sitting between them. CDR3 region: CASRPTGGRGYTF. The CDR3 DNA sequence: TGTGCCAGCAGACCCACTGGGGGACGAGGCTACACCTTC. Together with reference TRBV9 and TRBJ1-2, the CDR3 gives the full variable domain: DSGVTQTPKHLITATGQRVTLRCSPRSGDLSVYWYQQSLDQGLQFLIQYYNGEERAKGNILERFSAQQFPDLHSELNLSSLELGDSALYFCASRPTGGRGYTFGSGTRLTVV.

This clonotype was recorded a few times. This rearrangement joins TRBV4-3 to TRBJ2-7; 7 bases map to TRBD1. Trimming at V came to 0 bases and at J to 5 bases, leaving 10 bases not matched to a gene. The germline V gene encodes CDR1 LGHNA and CDR2 YSLEER. The CDR3 has 16 residues. The CDR3 DNA reads TGCGCCAGCAGCCAAGACCACGGGACAGTATTCAACGAGCAGTACTTC. Translation: CASSQDHGTVFNEQYF.

This chain uses TRBV6-6 with TRBJ2-1; either TRBD1 or TRBD2 may fit D (7 bases each). The J call may be incorrect, as the DNA end agrees better with TRBJ2-7. This CDR3 spans 16 amino acids. Per germline, CDR1 MNHNY and CDR2 SVGAGI (reference sequence). CDR3 sequence: CASSQNAGDSRGEQYF. CDR3 sequence (DNA): TGTGCCAGCAGTCAAAACGCGGGAGACTCCAGGGGGGAGCAGTACTTC.

The chain recombines TRBV12-3 or TRBV12-4 with TRBJ2-1, with 16 bases lining up with TRBD2. V was clipped by 6 bases and J by 0 bases; unmatched bases: 14. The CDR3 loop spans 21 amino acids. As DNA, the CDR3 is TGTGCCAGCAGGCGGATGAAGAGGGGACTAGCGGGAGGGCACTCCTACAATGAGCAGTTCTTC. Residues: CASRRMKRGLAGGHSYNEQFF.

The sample holds a few counts of this clonotype. The genes are TRBV5-6 and TRBJ2-4; D call uncertain. The CDR3 has 15 amino acids. Germline V gives CDR1 SGHDT, CDR2 YYEEEE. V lost 4 bases, J lost 1 base, and 12 bases lay in between. CDR3 amino acids: CASSLFGPAKNIQYF. CDR3 coding DNA: TGTGCCAGCAGCCTATTTGGACCGGCCAAAAACATTCAGTACTTC.

The V gene is TRBV7-3, the J gene TRBJ2-7; 7 nucleotides agree with TRBD2. The better agreement between TRBJ2-5 and the DNA end casts doubt on the J call. The CDR3 loop spans 16 amino acids. Germline CDR1 reads SGHTA; CDR2 reads FQGTGA. CDR3 protein: CASSSPGAGLQETQYF. The CDR3 DNA is TGTGCCAGCAGTTCCCCGGGAGCGGGACTCCAAGAGACCCAGTACTTC.

V is TRBV6-6 and J is TRBJ2-5; D possibly corresponds to TRBD2 (5 bases). The DNA matches TRBJ2-1 better at its end, which makes the J call doubtful. The germline V gene encodes CDR1 MNHNY and CDR2 SVGAGI (reference sequence). The CDR3 loop spans 12 amino acids. The CDR3 sequence: CASSYSRVEQFF. DNA of the CDR3: TGTGCCAGCAGTTACTCGAGGGTTGAGCAGTTCTTC.

The chain links TRBV3-1 to TRBJ2-1, with TRBD2 identical over 7 bases. The CDR3 runs 14 residues. The germline V gene encodes CDR1 LGHDT and CDR2 YNNKEL (reference sequence). J lost 4 bases, V lost 4 bases, and 4 bases had no gene match. The CDR3 DNA follows: TGTGCCAGCAGCCCCGGGGGGAAGTACAATGAGCAGTTCTTC. Its translation: CASSPGGKYNEQFF.

The gene calls are TRBV5-1 and TRBJ2-3, with D maybe TRBD2 (5 bases). The CDR3 is 17 amino acids. Germline-derived CDR1 and CDR2 are SGHRS and YFSETQ. V was trimmed by 4 bases and J by 2 bases, leaving 20 bases between them. The CDR3 nucleotides read TGCGCCAGCAGCCTCGGGATGAGAAACGGAAACACAGATACGCAGTATTTT. Its translation is CASSLGMRNGNTDTQYF. Variable domain in full (rest from reference TRBV5-1 and TRBJ2-3): KAGVTQTPRYLIKTRGQQVTLSCSPISGHRSVSWYQQTPGQGLQFLFEYFSETQRNKGNFPGRFSGRQFSNSRSEMNVSTLELGDSALYLCASSLGMRNGNTDTQYFGPGTRLTVL.